The next 15 T cell receptor beta chains were all read from a single sample in a study of shared clonotypes between healthy human individuals. TCRdb keeps only in-frame clones here, not all; method: immunoSEQ multiplex PCR. The sample has 2 million to 3 million clones, roughly nine tenths seen once. Sequenced material: naive CD4+ T cells sorted from blood. Subset denoted: CD45RA+ positively selected. Receptors were obtained from a man aged 18 to 29 in good health.

This chain joins TRBV11-2 and TRBJ1-1; 7 bases are a match to TRBD1. Looked up from germline, CDR1 is SGHAT and CDR2 is FQNNGV. CDR3 length equals 12 residues. Trimming cost V 5 bases and J 6 bases; bases outside gene matches: 3. The CDR3 region has the DNA TGTGCCAGCAGCAGGGACAGCTCTGAAGCTTTCTTT. Amino acid sequence: CASSRDSSEAFF.

The chain combines TRBV30 with TRBJ2-1; D might be TRBD2 (6 bases). Deletions cut 2 bases from V and 4 bases from J, with 12 bases between. Germline lookup yields CDR1 GTSNPN and CDR2 SVGIG (reference sequence). CDR3 size: 14 residues. DNA for the CDR3: TGTGCCTGGAGTTGGGTAGCGGAGTACAATGAGCAGTTCTTC. Its translation is CAWSWVAEYNEQFF.

About this clone: The junction shows a germline mismatch at one end, possibly a read error. The chain's CDR3 is CAISETGRVYF. The CDR3 DNA sequence: TGTGCCATCAGTGAGACAGGGAGAGTCTATTTT. This chain joins TRBV10-3 and TRBJ1-5, with a tentative D call TRBD1 (6 bases). There are 11 residues in the CDR3. Germline lookup yields CDR1 ENHRY and CDR2 SYGVKD.

This rearrangement joins TRBV19 to TRBJ2-5; D perhaps matches TRBD1 (5 bases). The CDR3 is made up of 14 amino acids. The V end lost 7 bases, the J end lost 4 bases, and 16 bases lay between the germline ends. CDR1 and CDR2 (germline): LNHDA, SQIVND (reference sequence). This chain's CDR3 is CASTATGFGETQYF. DNA for the CDR3: TGTGCCAGTACCGCAACAGGTTTCGGAGAGACCCAGTACTTC.

The V gene is TRBV4-1, the J gene TRBJ1-6; D ambiguous. V shed 0 bases and J shed 7 bases, with 10 bases lying between them. CDR1 is MGHRA, CDR2 YSYEKL, per germline. The CDR3 extends over 15 amino acids. CDR3 sequence reads: CASSQENVRNSPLHF. CDR3 in DNA: TGCGCCAGCAGCCAAGAAAATGTTCGGAATTCACCCCTCCACTTT.

The chain joins TRBV10-3 to TRBJ1-6; D may be TRBD1 (5 bases). Between the trimmed V and J ends, which lost 10 bases and 7 bases, there was a span of 20 bases. The CDR3 is 15 residues long. Germline V gives CDR1 ENHRY, CDR2 SYGVKD. The CDR3 reads CATRPGTEGNSPLHF. The DNA for the CDR3 is TGTGCCACGCGTCCCGGGACGGAGGGGAATTCACCCCTCCACTTT.

A remark on this clone: In the same sample, other DNA sequences code for this CDR3. The chain carries TRBV6-5 and TRBJ2-7, with D possibly matching TRBD1 (5 bases). The CDR3 has 15 residues. The germline gives CDR1 MNHEY, CDR2 SVGAGI. Trimming left V 0 bases short and J 2 bases short, with 11 bases between. Written as DNA, the CDR3 is TGTGCCAGCAGTTACTCCAGTGGGGCCCCCTACGAGCAGTACTTC. Its translation is CASSYSSGAPYEQYF.

This clone was counted a few times. The same CDR3 arises from other DNA sequences in this sample as well. The chain combines TRBV18 with TRBJ1-1; D gene uncertain. CDR1 is KGHSH, CDR2 LQKENI, per germline. The V and J ends lost 2 bases and 1 base respectively, with 8 bases between them. This CDR3 contains 14 residues. CDR3 sequence (DNA): TGTGCCAGCTCACCAAGGGATGGGAACACTGAAGCTTTCTTT. Its translation: CASSPRDGNTEAFF.

This rearrangement joins TRBV7-3 to TRBJ1-5; maybe TRBD1 (5 bases). V was cut by 3 bases and J by 0 bases, with 9 bases left in between. Germline V gene data show CDR1 as SGHTA and CDR2 as FQGTGA. This CDR3 has 15 amino acids. The CDR3 DNA follows: TGTGCCAGCAGCTTTGGCAGGGCTAGCAATCAGCCCCAGCATTTT. Its protein product is CASSFGRASNQPQHF.

The gene calls are TRBV5-6 and TRBJ2-1; tentatively, D is TRBD1 (6 bases). Trimming shortened V by 4 bases and J by 7 bases, and 6 bases separated the two germline ends. Germline CDR1 reads SGHDT; CDR2 reads YYEEEE. The CDR3 contains 11 residues. The CDR3 sequence: CASSGQNEQFF. Here the CDR3 DNA reads TGTGCCAGCAGCGGACAGAATGAGCAGTTCTTC.

The chain links TRBV10-3 to TRBJ2-7; 7 bases match TRBD1. CDR1 is ENHRY, CDR2 SYGVKD, per germline. With 7 bases clipped from V and 2 bases from J, the junction kept 14 bases outside the gene matches. This CDR3 has 16 amino acids. Written as DNA, the CDR3 is TGTGCCATCACGGCGGGTCGGACAGGCTCCCCCTACGAGCAGTACTTC. This translates into CAITAGRTGSPYEQYF.

This chain links TRBV28 with TRBJ1-3, with D perhaps matching TRBD1 (6 bases). Between the trimmed V and J ends, which lost 1 base and 1 base, there was a span of 11 bases. The length of the CDR3 is 16 residues. CDR1 and CDR2 (germline): MDHEN, SYDVKM. The CDR3 coding sequence is TGTGCCAGCAGTTTATTCCGGACAGCATCTGGAAACACCATATATTTT. Translation: CASSLFRTASGNTIYF.

This clone was detected once. The chain is built from TRBV4-1 and TRBJ1-2; D not resolved. Germline V gene sequence: CDR1 MGHRA, CDR2 YSYEKL. The CDR3 is 16 amino acids. V was shortened by 0 bases and J by 7 bases, with 18 bases between the two germline ends. CDR3 nucleotides: TGCGCCAGCAGCCAAGATAGCCAGGTCGGAGGGAGTGGCTACACCTTC. Translating gives CASSQDSQVGGSGYTF.

This sequence joins TRBV4-2 and TRBJ2-2, with 9 bases that match TRBD1. The V and J ends lost 3 bases and 4 bases, in that order; junction bases with no gene match: 6. Per germline, CDR1 LGHNA and CDR2 YNFKEQ. The CDR3 length is 16 residues. This CDR3 reads CASSQPGQGSTGELFF. The CDR3 DNA reads as TGTGCCAGCAGCCAGCCGGGACAGGGAAGCACCGGGGAGCTGTTTTTT.

This clone has only a few counts. The chain joins TRBV19 to TRBJ1-4; tentatively, D is TRBD1 (5 bases). There are 13 residues in the CDR3. V was clipped by 2 bases and J by 7 bases, with 8 bases between them. Germline V gene sequence: CDR1 LNHDA, CDR2 SQIVND (reference sequence). DNA of the CDR3: TGTGCCAGTAGTATACTGGGGGGTGAAAAACTGTTTTTT. Translating it yields CASSILGGEKLFF.